This TCR beta chain was retrieved from a study of shared clonotypes between healthy human individuals. Study findings and constraints: The authors sampled blood alone, and tissue repertoires likely differ.

The study ran the assay at deep level. The data were produced by immunoSEQ multiplex PCR, yet TCRdb's version contains in-frame clones alone and is incomplete. The table has under 1 million clones, over 90% seen once. Only one count was recorded for this clone. Its target is unknown. In the naive CD8 group, cells lacked CD45RO and were positively selected for CCR7, so terminally differentiated effector memory CD45RA+ cells were left out. There were no recent acute infections or vaccinations among the donors, who were healthy HIV-negative adults. Germline lookup yields CDR1 SGHTA and CDR2 FQGNSA. The ends were cut back, 3 bases at V and 1 base at J, with 13 bases in the middle. This CDR3 is 15 amino acids long.

The chain has TRBV7-2 and TRBJ2-7, with D perhaps TRBD2 (5 bases). Sample: naive CD8+ T cells sorted from blood. The receptor was isolated from a man aged 25-40 years in good health. The CDR3 here is CASSFFLGDSYEQYF. The CDR3 nucleotides read TGTGCCAGCAGCTTCTTCCTCGGGGATTCCTACGAGCAGTACTTC.